This T cell receptor (beta chain) was recorded in a study of T cell responses to AZD1222 COVID-19 vaccine. Sequencing was performed with immunoSEQ multiplex PCR; in TCRdb, only in-frame clones are kept and a portion is missing. The sample records some 73,000 clones, 89% being singletons. V dropped 6 bases and J dropped 1; count of bases not matched to a gene: 6. This CDR3 region has 14 residues. Germline V gives CDR1 MNHEY, CDR2 SVGAGI. The chain employs TRBV6-5 and TRBJ2-7, with TRBD1 identical over 7 bases. The sequence was collected from an adult who received the AZD1222 COVID-19 vaccine. Sequencing used peripheral blood, obtained 28 days after the second AZD1222 dose. CDR3 loop: CASRQGFGSYEQYF. The CDR3 DNA reads as TGTGCCAGCAGACAGGGGTTCGGGTCCTACGAGCAGTACTTC.